The 9 T cell receptor beta chains below were found in one sample sequenced in a study of glioma-infiltrating T cells (dated by TCRdb to the mid-2010s). TCRdb names Illumina MiSeq as the instrument used. TCR alpha and beta CDR3 regions were amplified with the iRepertoire nested amplicon-rescue multiplex PCR (arm-PCR) platform from RNA. TCRdb redid the processing of the public reads, applying fastp at Q25 and MiXCR, and retained in-frame beta chains. When rows share a CDR3 protein, they turn into one entry using the most common DNA and genes. For this sample there are around 120,000 distinct CDR3 sequences; approximately 26% appear just once. The leading ten clones occupy about a quarter of the sample. The sequenced sample was glioma tissue, nonneoplastic brain tissue, or PBMCs (not recorded which). These receptors were obtained from a human donor with low-grade glioma or glioblastoma, undergoing nonglioma brain surgery, or in good health (not recorded which).

This clonotype occurred a few times. CDR3 DNA: TGCGCCAGCAGCCATGACGGAAACTATGGCTACACCTTC. This translates into CASSHDGNYGYTF. This rearrangement joins TRBV4-1 to TRBJ1-2; no definite D call. Germline CDR1 is MGHRA and CDR2 is YSYEKL. This CDR3 is 13 amino acids long. Trimming left V 3 bases short and J 2 bases short, with 7 bases between.

The chain employs TRBV14 and TRBJ1-1; no clear D. Germline V gene sequence: CDR1 SGHDN, CDR2 FVKESK. The germline V and J ends were trimmed by 3 bases and 1 base, with 6 bases remaining between them. The CDR3 has 13 amino acids. CDR3 protein: CASSQGKNTEAFF. The CDR3 DNA sequence: TGTGCCAGCAGCCAGGGAAAGAACACTGAAGCTTTCTTT.

This clonotype has only a few counts. The chain couples TRBV4-1 to TRBJ1-2, with unresolved D. The CDR3 consists of 14 residues. Germline V gives CDR1 MGHRA, CDR2 YSYEKL. Trimming shortened V by 0 bases and J by 8 bases, and 13 bases separated the two germline ends. CDR3 loop: CASSQDLLGLGYTF. The CDR3 bases are TGCGCCAGCAGCCAAGATCTTCTGGGATTAGGCTACACCTTC.

J is TRBJ1-1 and V is TRBV16, with a possible D match to TRBD1 (6 bases). In germline, CDR1 is KGHSY, CDR2 FQNENV. V was trimmed by 3 bases and J by 12 bases, leaving 17 bases between them. The CDR3 spans 13 residues. In DNA form, the CDR3 reads TGTGCCAGCAGCCAGCGGGACACCCAAAGATCTTTCTTT. This encodes CASSQRDTQRSFF.

The chain recombines TRBV4-1 with TRBJ1-4; 7 nucleotides line up with TRBD1. Germline V gene lookup returns CDR1 MGHRA and CDR2 YSYEKL. This CDR3 comprises 17 residues. Germline trimming cut 3 bases from V and 0 bases from J; bases unmatched to any gene: 7. The CDR3 loop reads CASSQSGGTPTNEKLFF. The CDR3 DNA sequence: TGCGCCAGCAGCCAGTCAGGGGGAACTCCAACTAATGAAAAACTGTTTTTT.

Points on this clonotype: This may arise from a read error, as a much more abundant clone is one base away. The genes are TRBV20-1 and TRBJ1-1; D might be TRBD1 (5 bases). CDR3 size: 14 residues. Germline loops: CDR1 DFQATT, CDR2 SNEGSKA (reference sequence). The V gene lost 5 bases and the J gene lost 3 bases, with 16 bases spanning the gap. DNA for the CDR3: TGCAGTGCTGGAAAGCCCTCGGGGGACACTGAAGCTTTCTTT. It encodes CSAGKPSGDTEAFF.

Worth noting for this clonotype: The junction departs from germline at one end; a sequencing error may be responsible. This rearrangement joins TRBV6-5 to TRBJ2-2; 8 positions agree with TRBD2. Germline V gives CDR1 MNHEY, CDR2 SVGAGI. The CDR3 is made up of 13 amino acids. The CDR3: CASNRGGTGELSF. The CDR3 DNA sequence: TGTGCCAGCAATCGGGGGGGGACCGGGGAGCTGTCTTTT.

This clonotype was recorded many times. V gene TRBV27 combines with J gene TRBJ2-7; 9 bases are a match to TRBD1. The length of the CDR3 is 14 residues. The V segment lost 4 bases and the J segment 5 bases; nucleotides outside the gene matches: 6. The germline V gene encodes CDR1 MNHEY and CDR2 SMNVEV (reference sequence). In nucleotides, the CDR3 is TGTGCCAGCAGTTCACTGAACAGGGGGCACGAGCAGTACGTC. Protein product: CASSSLNRGHEQYV.

This clonotype was counted ten times or more. This chain links TRBV27 with TRBJ2-5, with TRBD2 identical over 9 bases. Looked up from germline, CDR1 is MNHEY and CDR2 is SMNVEV (reference sequence). This CDR3 has 16 residues. V lost 2 bases to trimming and J lost 1 base; unmatched junction nucleotides: 5. The CDR3 loop is CASSLVSSGAQETQYF. The CDR3 DNA reads TGTGCCAGCAGTTTAGTTTCTAGCGGGGCCCAAGAGACCCAGTACTTC.